Listed here are 24 T cell receptor beta chains from one sample, sequenced in a study of shared clonotypes between healthy human individuals. Assay used: immunoSEQ multiplex PCR; TCRdb lists only in-frame clones, some missing. Seen here are 900,000 to 1,200,000 clones, roughly 74% observed once, and the top ten hold 0.61%. Sample: memory CD4+ T cells from PBMCs. Subset described: CD45RA-negative fraction. The source of these receptors is a man between 18 and 35 years old in good health. Some clones in this sample may be carry-over from other donors' samples.

This clone was detected a few times. The J gene is TRBJ2-3, the V gene TRBV2; D unclear. Trimming took 9 bases from V and 0 from J, leaving 13 bases between them. Germline lookup yields CDR1 SNHLY and CDR2 FYNNEI. The CDR3 loop spans 14 amino acids. The CDR3 loop reads CASVLGSSTDTQYF. As DNA, the CDR3 is TGTGCCAGTGTACTGGGATCTAGCACAGATACGCAGTATTTT.

With respect to this clone: A far larger clone is a single base away, which makes a read error likely. Within the sample, other DNA sequences also encode this same CDR3. The chain joins TRBV19 to TRBJ1-1; D is unresolved. This CDR3 spans 13 amino acids. Germline CDR1 is LNHDA and CDR2 is SQIVND (reference sequence). CDR3 nucleotide sequence: TGTGCCAGTAGTATTGGGAGGTACACCGAAGCTTTCTTT. This codes for CASSIGRYTEAFF.

As regards this clone: This specimen includes other DNA sequences encoding the same CDR3. The rearrangement joins TRBV28 to TRBJ2-5; a weak D match, TRBD2 (5 bases). Germline values: CDR1 MDHEN, CDR2 SYDVKM. The CDR3 has 12 residues. The V gene lost 4 bases and the J gene lost 3 bases, with 6 bases spanning the gap. The CDR3 DNA reads TGTGCCAGCAGTTCCGGGAAAGAGACCCAGTACTTC. It encodes CASSSGKETQYF.

Only a few counts were recorded for this clone. V and J are TRBV12-5 and TRBJ2-5; D unresolved. Germline lookup yields CDR1 LGHNT and CDR2 FRNRAP. V lost 0 bases and J lost 5, with 4 bases in between. The CDR3 spans 12 residues. CDR3 DNA: TGTGCTAGTGGTTTGGTAGAGGAGACCCAGTACTTC. Protein product: CASGLVEETQYF. The variable domain in full, completed from reference TRBV12-5 and TRBJ2-5, reads DARVTQTPRHKVTEMGQEVTMRCQPILGHNTVFWYRQTMMQGLELLAYFRNRAPLDDSGMPKDRFSAEMPDATLATLKIQPSEPRDSAVYFCASGLVEETQYFGPGTRLLVL.

V and J are TRBV28 and TRBJ2-5; TRBD2 matches 7 bases. Germline trimming cut 5 bases from V and 3 bases from J; bases unmatched to any gene: 3. This CDR3 spans 13 amino acids. Germline assignment: CDR1 MDHEN and CDR2 SYDVKM. CDR3 amino acids: CASSPGRKETQYF. CDR3 bases: TGTGCCAGCAGTCCCGGGAGGAAAGAGACCCAGTACTTC.

The V and J genes are TRBV4-2 and TRBJ2-6; unclear D gene. The CDR3 consists of 17 residues. V lost 1 base and J 4 bases, leaving 14 bases between the germline ends. From germline, CDR1 is LGHNA and CDR2 YNFKEQ. The CDR3 region has the DNA TGTGCCAGCAGCCAAGTCTTAGACTCGGCGGGGGCCAACGTCCTGACTTTC. It specifies CASSQVLDSAGANVLTF.

The chain joins TRBV5-1 to TRBJ2-3; 8 bases are shared with TRBD1. This CDR3 spans 18 amino acids. V gave up 4 bases and J gave up 0 bases; unmatched junction bases: 13. Germline loops: CDR1 SGHRS, CDR2 YFSETQ. The CDR3 here is CASSRAGTGGGSTDTQYF. CDR3 DNA: TGCGCCAGCAGCCGGGCCGGGACAGGAGGTGGAAGCACAGATACGCAGTATTTT. The whole variable domain, remainder taken from reference TRBV5-1 and TRBJ2-3, is KAGVTQTPRYLIKTRGQQVTLSCSPISGHRSVSWYQQTPGQGLQFLFEYFSETQRNKGNFPGRFSGRQFSNSRSEMNVSTLELGDSALYLCASSRAGTGGGSTDTQYFGPGTRLTVL.

The rearrangement uses TRBV11-2 and TRBJ2-3; TRBD2 might be the D (5 bases). The germline gives CDR1 SGHAT, CDR2 FQNNGV. The germline V and J ends were trimmed by 2 bases and 2 bases, with 8 bases remaining between them. CDR3 length equals 14 residues. The CDR3 nucleotides are TGTGCCAGCAGCTTAACAGCGGTCACAGATACGCAGTATTTT. Residues: CASSLTAVTDTQYF. Based on the CDR3 plus reference TRBV11-2 and TRBJ2-3, the full variable domain is EAGVAQSPRYKIIEKRQSVAFWCNPISGHATLYWYQQILGQGPKLLIQFQNNGVVDDSQLPKDRFSAERLKGVDSTLKIQPAKLEDSAVYLCASSLTAVTDTQYFGPGTRLTVL.

The rearrangement uses TRBV5-6 and TRBJ2-2; 9 bases align to TRBD2. This CDR3 spans 16 amino acids. From germline, CDR1 is SGHDT and CDR2 YYEEEE. J gave up 9 bases and V 1 base, and 10 bases lay outside the gene matches. Here the CDR3 DNA reads TGTGCCAGCAGCTTGCTTAGCGGGAGTGGGACTCGGGAGCTGTTTTTT. It encodes CASSLLSGSGTRELFF.

This chain connects TRBV4-2 to TRBJ1-1, with 7 nucleotides matching TRBD1. The germline gives CDR1 LGHNA, CDR2 YNFKEQ. Unmatched junction bases numbered 10, after V lost 6 bases and J lost 6 bases. The CDR3 sequence is 14 residues long. The CDR3 protein is CASRKFTGDPEAFF. The CDR3 DNA reads TGTGCCAGCAGAAAATTCACAGGGGACCCTGAAGCTTTCTTT.

This chain uses TRBV7-2 with TRBJ2-1; D not certain. There are 14 residues in the CDR3. The V gene lost 0 bases and the J gene lost 4 bases, with 7 bases spanning the gap. Germline V gene sequence: CDR1 SGHTA, CDR2 FQGNSA. The CDR3 DNA reads as TGTGCCAGCAGCTTAGCAGTAGGGTACAATGAGCAGTTCTTC. This sequence encodes CASSLAVGYNEQFF. The full variable domain, its missing parts supplied by reference TRBV7-2 and TRBJ2-1, is GAGVSQSPSNKVTEKGKDVELRCDPISGHTALYWYRQSLGQGLEFLIYFQGNSAPDKSGLPSDRFSAERTGGSVSTLTIQRTQQEDSAVYLCASSLAVGYNEQFFGPGTRLTVL.

As for this clone: The same CDR3 arises from other DNA sequences in this sample as well. The V gene is TRBV6-6, the J gene TRBJ2-3; no firm D call. The ends were cut back, 2 bases at V and 0 bases at J, with 6 bases in the middle. Germline CDR1 MNHNY, CDR2 SVGAGI (reference sequence). The CDR3 spans 14 residues. The CDR3 DNA follows: TGTGCCAGCAGTTACGCTTCTAGCACAGATACGCAGTATTTT. Amino acids: CASSYASSTDTQYF.

Concerning this clone itself: A read error may explain this, as a much larger clone is one base away. The chain has TRBV5-4 and TRBJ2-2; D is unresolved. Germline assignment: CDR1 SGHNT and CDR2 YYREEE (reference sequence). This CDR3 spans 13 amino acids. V shed 2 bases and J shed 4 bases, with 6 bases lying between them. The CDR3 sequence: CASSFTTTGELFF. The CDR3 DNA follows: TGTGCCAGCAGCTTCACTACCACCGGGGAGCTGTTTTTT.

The chain is built from TRBV5-1 and TRBJ2-3, with a weak D call TRBD2 (6 bases). V was pared by 2 bases and J by 1 base, with 11 bases between. Germline CDR1 reads SGHRS; CDR2 reads YFSETQ. This CDR3 is 15 amino acids long. This chain's CDR3 is CASSFREARTDTQYF. CDR3 nucleotides: TGCGCCAGCAGCTTCAGGGAGGCCCGCACAGATACGCAGTATTTT.

The V call is TRBV2, the J call TRBJ1-1; D is unresolved. Germline V CDR1 and CDR2: SNHLY, FYNNEI. This CDR3 has 14 amino acids. Trimming stripped 11 bases from V and 5 bases from J, with 21 bases between. CDR3 in DNA: TGTGCCGTAGATAGGGCCTTCGGAGGAACTGAAGCTTTCTTT. Protein: CAVDRAFGGTEAFF.

This chain joins TRBV30 and TRBJ1-1; TRBD1 might be the D (5 bases). V lost 3 bases to trimming and J lost 9 bases, with 11 bases between them. Germline loops: CDR1 GTSNPN, CDR2 SVGIG (reference sequence). The length of the CDR3 is 11 residues. This chain's CDR3 is CAWRVGPQAFF. CDR3 nucleotide sequence: TGTGCCTGGAGGGTGGGACCCCAAGCTTTCTTT.

As DNA, the CDR3 is TGTGCCAGCAGTTCCCTGGGTCCTCGACAACGGGCTGAAGCTTTCTTT. Its translation: CASSSLGPRQRAEAFF. The chain uses TRBV28 and TRBJ1-1; no firm D call. This CDR3 spans 16 amino acids. Germline V gene sequence: CDR1 MDHEN, CDR2 SYDVKM. Trimming took 4 bases from V and 6 from J, leaving 21 bases between them.

The rearrangement links TRBV6-5 to TRBJ2-5, with 7 bases that match TRBD1. Germline values: CDR1 MNHEY, CDR2 SVGAGI. Trimming cost V 6 bases and J 2 bases; bases outside gene matches: 9. CDR3 size: 15 residues. The CDR3 reads CASSHNPGQQETQYF. The CDR3 region has the DNA TGTGCCAGCAGCCACAATCCGGGACAGCAAGAGACCCAGTACTTC.

This clone came up a few times. The chain combines TRBV15 with TRBJ2-7; no clear D. The CDR3 runs 13 residues. V was cut by 4 bases and J by 1 base, with 8 bases left in between. CDR1 is LNHNV, CDR2 YYDKDF, per germline (reference sequence). The chain's CDR3 is CATSNVISYEQYF. The CDR3 DNA reads TGTGCCACCAGCAATGTAATATCCTACGAGCAGTACTTC.

CDR3 sequence: CASSEISFVSEGYTF. The CDR3 DNA reads as TGTGCCAGCAGTGAAATCTCTTTCGTCTCAGAGGGCTACACCTTC. This chain links TRBV2 with TRBJ1-2; D is ambiguous. This CDR3 has 15 amino acids. Trimming took 2 bases from V and 8 from J, leaving 18 bases between them. Germline lookup yields CDR1 SNHLY and CDR2 FYNNEI. Using reference TRBV2 and TRBJ1-2 for the parts outside the CDR3, the full variable domain is EPEVTQTPSHQVTQMGQEVILRCVPISNHLYFYWYRQILGQKVEFLVSFYNNEISEKSEIFDDQFSVERPDGSNFTLKIRSTKLEDSAMYFCASSEISFVSEGYTFGSGTRLTVV.

This clone was counted only a few times. J is TRBJ1-2 and V is TRBV5-6; 7 bases line up with TRBD1. V lost 0 bases, J lost 8 bases, and 7 bases stayed unmatched. The germline V gene encodes CDR1 SGHDT and CDR2 YYEEEE. The CDR3 has 14 residues. Written as DNA, the CDR3 is TGTGCCAGCAGCTTGGCCCGACAGGGTTTAGGCTACACCTTC. This gives the protein CASSLARQGLGYTF.

The rearrangement links TRBV18 to TRBJ1-6, with 10 bases that match TRBD1. The CDR3 extends over 15 amino acids. Germline V CDR1 and CDR2: KGHSH, LQKENI. With V trimmed by 5 bases and J by 7 bases, 5 bases remained unmatched. CDR3 coding DNA: TGTGCCAGCTCAGAACAGACAGGGGGCAATTCACCCCTCCACTTT. Protein product: CASSEQTGGNSPLHF.

The V gene is TRBV6-4, the J gene TRBJ2-7, with D tentatively TRBD2 (5 bases). The V end was cut by 6 bases, the J end by 6 bases, with 12 bases between. CDR1 MRHNA and CDR2 SNTAGT come from the germline V gene. The CDR3 is made up of 12 amino acids. In nucleotides, the CDR3 is TGTGCCAGCAGCCTTCGGGGTTCCGAGCAGTACTTC. It encodes CASSLRGSEQYF.

The chain has TRBV28 and TRBJ1-2; 7 nucleotides line up with TRBD1. Germline CDR1 MDHEN, CDR2 SYDVKM. The CDR3 runs 16 residues. V shed 4 bases and J 8 bases; nucleotides not matched to a gene: 16. The DNA of the CDR3 is TGTGCCAGCAGTTCCCTCTCAACTGAGACAGGGTACGGCTACACCTTC. Protein: CASSSLSTETGYGYTF.